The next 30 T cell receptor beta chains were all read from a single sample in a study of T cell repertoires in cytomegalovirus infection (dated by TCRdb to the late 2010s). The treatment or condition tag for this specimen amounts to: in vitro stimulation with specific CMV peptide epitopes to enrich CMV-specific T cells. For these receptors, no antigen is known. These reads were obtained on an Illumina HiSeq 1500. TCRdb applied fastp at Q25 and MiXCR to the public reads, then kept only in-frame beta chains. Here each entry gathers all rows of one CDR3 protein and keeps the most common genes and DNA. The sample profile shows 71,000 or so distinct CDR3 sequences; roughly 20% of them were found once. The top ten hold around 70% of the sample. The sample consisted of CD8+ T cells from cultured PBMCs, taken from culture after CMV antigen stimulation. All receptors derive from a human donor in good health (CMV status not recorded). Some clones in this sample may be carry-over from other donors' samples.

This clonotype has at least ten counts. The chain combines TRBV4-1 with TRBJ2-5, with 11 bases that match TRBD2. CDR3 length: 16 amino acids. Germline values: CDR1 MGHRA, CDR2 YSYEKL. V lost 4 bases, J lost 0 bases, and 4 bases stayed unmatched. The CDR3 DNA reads TGCGCCAGCAGCCCTAGCGGGGGGCCCGACCAAGAGACCCAGTACTTC. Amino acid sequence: CASSPSGGPDQETQYF.

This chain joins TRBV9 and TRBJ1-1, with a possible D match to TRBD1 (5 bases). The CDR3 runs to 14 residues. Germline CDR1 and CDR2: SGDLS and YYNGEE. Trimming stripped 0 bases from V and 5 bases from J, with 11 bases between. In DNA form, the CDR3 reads TGTGCCAGCAGCGTAGGGGGGGTCGGAACTGAAGCTTTCTTT. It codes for CASSVGGVGTEAFF. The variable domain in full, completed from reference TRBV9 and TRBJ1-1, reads DSGVTQTPKHLITATGQRVTLRCSPRSGDLSVYWYQQSLDQGLQFLIQYYNGEERAKGNILERFSAQQFPDLHSELNLSSLELGDSALYFCASSVGGVGTEAFFGQGTRLTVV.

In DNA, the CDR3 is TGTGCCAGCAGTTTTGTTCCCTACGAGCAGTACTTC. As protein: CASSFVPYEQYF. The V gene is TRBV28, the J gene TRBJ2-7; D is unresolved. CDR3 length: 12 residues. V gave up 3 bases and J gave up 2 bases, with 5 bases separating them. Germline V gene data show CDR1 as MDHEN and CDR2 as SYDVKM.

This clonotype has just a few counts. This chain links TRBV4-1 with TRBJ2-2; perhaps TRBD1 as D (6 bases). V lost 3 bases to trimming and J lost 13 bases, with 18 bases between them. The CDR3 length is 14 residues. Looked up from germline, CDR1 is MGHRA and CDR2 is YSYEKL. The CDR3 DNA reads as TGCGCCAGCAGCCACCTCACTACAGGGATGGGGCTGTTTTTT. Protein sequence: CASSHLTTGMGLFF.

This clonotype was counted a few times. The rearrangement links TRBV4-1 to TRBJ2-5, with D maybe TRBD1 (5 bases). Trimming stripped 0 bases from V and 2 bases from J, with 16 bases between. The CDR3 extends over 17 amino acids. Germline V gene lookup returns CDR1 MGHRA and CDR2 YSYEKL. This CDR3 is CASSQDGFKGPQETQYF. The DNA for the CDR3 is TGCGCCAGCAGCCAAGATGGGTTTAAGGGGCCACAAGAGACCCAGTACTTC.

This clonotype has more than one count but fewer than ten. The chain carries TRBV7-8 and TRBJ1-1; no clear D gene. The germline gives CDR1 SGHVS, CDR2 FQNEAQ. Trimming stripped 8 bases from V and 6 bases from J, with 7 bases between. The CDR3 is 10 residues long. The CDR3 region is CASVGAEAFF. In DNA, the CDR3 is TGTGCCAGCGTCGGGGCTGAAGCTTTCTTT.

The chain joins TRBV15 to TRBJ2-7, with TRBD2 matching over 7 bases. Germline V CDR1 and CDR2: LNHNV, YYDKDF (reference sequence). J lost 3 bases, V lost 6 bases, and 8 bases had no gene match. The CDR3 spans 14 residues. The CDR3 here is CATRGPSGGYEQYF. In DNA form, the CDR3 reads TGTGCCACCAGAGGGCCTTCGGGGGGCTACGAGCAGTACTTC.

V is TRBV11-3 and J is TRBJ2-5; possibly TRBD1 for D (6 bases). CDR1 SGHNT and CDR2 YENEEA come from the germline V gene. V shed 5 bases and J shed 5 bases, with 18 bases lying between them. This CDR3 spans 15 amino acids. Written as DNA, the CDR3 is TGTGCCAGCAGCGAAACAGGGATTCCTGGGGAGACCCAGTACTTC. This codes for CASSETGIPGETQYF.

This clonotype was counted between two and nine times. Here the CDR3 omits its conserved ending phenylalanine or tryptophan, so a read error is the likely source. CDR3 sequence: CASSWDSVYTDTQYY. DNA of the CDR3: TGTGCCAGCAGCTGGGACAGTGTCTACACAGATACGCAGTATTAT. V is TRBV7-2 and J is TRBJ2-3; TRBD1 agrees at 7 bases. Germline CDR1 is SGHTA and CDR2 is FQGNSA. Germline trimming cut 4 bases from V and 2 bases from J; bases unmatched to any gene: 6. The CDR3 is 15 residues long.

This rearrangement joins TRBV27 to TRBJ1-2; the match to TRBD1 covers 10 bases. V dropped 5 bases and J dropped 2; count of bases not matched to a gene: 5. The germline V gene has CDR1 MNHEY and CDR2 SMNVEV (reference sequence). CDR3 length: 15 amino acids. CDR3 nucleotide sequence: TGTGCCAGCAGTCCCGGGACAGGGGAGAACTATGGCTACACCTTC. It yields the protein CASSPGTGENYGYTF.

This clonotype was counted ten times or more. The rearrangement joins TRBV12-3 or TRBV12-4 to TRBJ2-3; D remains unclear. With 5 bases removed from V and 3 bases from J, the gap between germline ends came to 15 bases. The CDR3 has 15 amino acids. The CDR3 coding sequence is TGTGCCAGCAGTAATACCTCGTTCGCGACAGATACGCAGTATTTT. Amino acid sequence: CASSNTSFATDTQYF.

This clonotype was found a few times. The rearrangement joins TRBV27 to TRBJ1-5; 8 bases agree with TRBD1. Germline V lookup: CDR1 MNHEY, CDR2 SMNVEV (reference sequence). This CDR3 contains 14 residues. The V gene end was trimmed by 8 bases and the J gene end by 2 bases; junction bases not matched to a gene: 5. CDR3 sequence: CASATGVGNQPQHF. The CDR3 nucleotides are TGTGCCAGCGCGACAGGGGTGGGCAATCAGCCCCAGCATTTT.

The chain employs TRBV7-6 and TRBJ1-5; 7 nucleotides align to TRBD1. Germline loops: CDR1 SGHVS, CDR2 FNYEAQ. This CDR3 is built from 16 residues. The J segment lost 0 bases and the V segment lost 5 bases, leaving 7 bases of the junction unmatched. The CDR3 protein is CASSPGTAYSNQPQHF. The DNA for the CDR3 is TGTGCCAGCAGCCCGGGGACAGCTTATAGCAATCAGCCCCAGCATTTT. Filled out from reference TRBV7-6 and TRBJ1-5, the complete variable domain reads GAGVSQSPRYKVTKRGQDVALRCDPISGHVSLYWYRQALGQGPEFLTYFNYEAQQDKSGLPNDRFSAERPEGSISTLTIQRTEQRDSAMYRCASSPGTAYSNQPQHFGDGTRLSIL.

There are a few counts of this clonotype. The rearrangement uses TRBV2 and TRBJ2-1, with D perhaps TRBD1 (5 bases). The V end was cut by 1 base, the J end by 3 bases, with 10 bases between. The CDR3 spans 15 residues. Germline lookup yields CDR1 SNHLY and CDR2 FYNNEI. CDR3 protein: CASSEGQGNYNEQFF. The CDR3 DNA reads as TGTGCCAGCAGTGAAGGGCAGGGTAACTACAATGAGCAGTTCTTC.

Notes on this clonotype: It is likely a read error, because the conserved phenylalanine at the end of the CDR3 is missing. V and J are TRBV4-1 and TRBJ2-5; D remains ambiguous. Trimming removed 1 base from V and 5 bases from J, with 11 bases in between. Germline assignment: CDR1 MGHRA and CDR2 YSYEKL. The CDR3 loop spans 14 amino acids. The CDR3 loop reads CASSQGTGGETQYL. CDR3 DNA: TGCGCCAGCAGCCAAGGGACCGGCGGTGAGACCCAGTACTTG.

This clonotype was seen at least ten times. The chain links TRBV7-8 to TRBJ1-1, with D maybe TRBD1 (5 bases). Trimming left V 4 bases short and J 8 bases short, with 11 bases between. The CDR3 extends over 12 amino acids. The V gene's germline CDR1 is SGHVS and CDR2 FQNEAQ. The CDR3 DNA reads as TGTGCCAGCAGCTCCCGACAGTACGAAGCTTTCTTT. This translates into CASSSRQYEAFF.

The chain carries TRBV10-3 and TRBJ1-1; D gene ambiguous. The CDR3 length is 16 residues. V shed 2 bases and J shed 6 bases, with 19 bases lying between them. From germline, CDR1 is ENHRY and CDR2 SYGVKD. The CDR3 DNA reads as TGTGCCATCAGTGAGACCCCAAGTATAGGATGGGCTGAAGCTTTCTTT. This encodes CAISETPSIGWAEAFF.

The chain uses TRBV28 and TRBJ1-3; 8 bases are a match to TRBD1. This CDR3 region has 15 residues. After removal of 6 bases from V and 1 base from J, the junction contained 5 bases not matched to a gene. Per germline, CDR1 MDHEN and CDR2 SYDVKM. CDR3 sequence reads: CASSKDRASGNTIYF. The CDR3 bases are TGTGCCAGCAGCAAGGACAGGGCATCTGGAAACACCATATATTTT. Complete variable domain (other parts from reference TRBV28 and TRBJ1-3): DVKVTQSSRYLVKRTGEKVFLECVQDMDHENMFWYRQDPGLGLRLIYFSYDVKMKEKGDIPEGYSVSREKKERFSLILESASTNQTSMYLCASSKDRASGNTIYFGEGSWLTVV.

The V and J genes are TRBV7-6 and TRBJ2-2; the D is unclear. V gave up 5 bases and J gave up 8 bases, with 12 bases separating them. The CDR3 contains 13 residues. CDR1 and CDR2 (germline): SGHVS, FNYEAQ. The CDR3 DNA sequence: TGTGCCAGCAGCCCGACAACCCCGGGGGAGCTGTTTTTT. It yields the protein CASSPTTPGELFF.

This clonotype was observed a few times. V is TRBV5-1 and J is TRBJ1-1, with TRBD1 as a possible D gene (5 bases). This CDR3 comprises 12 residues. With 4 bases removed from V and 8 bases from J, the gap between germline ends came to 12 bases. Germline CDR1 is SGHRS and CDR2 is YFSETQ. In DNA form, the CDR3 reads TGCGCCAGCAGCGTGGGGGACCGGGAAGCTTTCTTT. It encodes CASSVGDREAFF.

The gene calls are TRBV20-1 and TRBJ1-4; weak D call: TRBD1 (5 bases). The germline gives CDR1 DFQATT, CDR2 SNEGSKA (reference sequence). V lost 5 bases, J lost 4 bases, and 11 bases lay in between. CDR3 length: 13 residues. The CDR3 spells CSAAGVYNEKLFF. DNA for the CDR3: TGCAGTGCTGCGGGGGTGTATAATGAAAAACTGTTTTTT.

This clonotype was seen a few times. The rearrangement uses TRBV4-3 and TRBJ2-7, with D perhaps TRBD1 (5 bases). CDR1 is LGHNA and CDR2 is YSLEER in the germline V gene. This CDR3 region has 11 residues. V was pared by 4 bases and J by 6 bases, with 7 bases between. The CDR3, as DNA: TGCGCCAGCAGCCTTAGGGGCGAGCAGTACTTC. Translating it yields CASSLRGEQYF.

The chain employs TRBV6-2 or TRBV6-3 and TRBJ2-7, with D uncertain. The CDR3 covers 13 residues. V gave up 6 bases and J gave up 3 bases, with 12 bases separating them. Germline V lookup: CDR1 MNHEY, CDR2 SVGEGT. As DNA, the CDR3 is TGTGCCAGCAGCACACAATTTTTCTACGAGCAGTACTTC. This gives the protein CASSTQFFYEQYF.

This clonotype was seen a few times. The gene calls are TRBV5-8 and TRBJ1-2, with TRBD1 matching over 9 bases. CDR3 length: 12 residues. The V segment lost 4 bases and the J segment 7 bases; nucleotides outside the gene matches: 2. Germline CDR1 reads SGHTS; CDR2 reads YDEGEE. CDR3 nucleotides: TGTGCCAGCAGCACGGACAGGGGTGGCTACACCTTC. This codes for CASSTDRGGYTF.

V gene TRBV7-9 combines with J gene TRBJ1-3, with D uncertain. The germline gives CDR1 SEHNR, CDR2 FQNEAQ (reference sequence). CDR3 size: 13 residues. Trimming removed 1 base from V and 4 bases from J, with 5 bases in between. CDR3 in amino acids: CASSLEPGNTIYF. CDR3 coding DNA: TGTGCCAGCAGCTTAGAGCCGGGAAACACCATATATTTT.

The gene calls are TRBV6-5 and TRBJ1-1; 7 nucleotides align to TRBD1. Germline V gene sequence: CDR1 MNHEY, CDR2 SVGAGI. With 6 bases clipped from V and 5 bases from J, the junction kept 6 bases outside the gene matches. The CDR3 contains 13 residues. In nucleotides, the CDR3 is TGTGCCAGCAGCACAGGGGAAGGGACTGAAGCTTTCTTT. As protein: CASSTGEGTEAFF.

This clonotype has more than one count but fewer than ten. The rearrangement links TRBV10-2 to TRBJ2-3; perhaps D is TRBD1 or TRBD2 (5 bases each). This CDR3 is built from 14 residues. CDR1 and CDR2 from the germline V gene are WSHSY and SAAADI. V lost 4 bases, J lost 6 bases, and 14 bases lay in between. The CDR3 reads CASSVGSEGDTQYF. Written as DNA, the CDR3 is TGCGCCAGCAGTGTCGGCTCCGAGGGGGATACGCAGTATTTT.

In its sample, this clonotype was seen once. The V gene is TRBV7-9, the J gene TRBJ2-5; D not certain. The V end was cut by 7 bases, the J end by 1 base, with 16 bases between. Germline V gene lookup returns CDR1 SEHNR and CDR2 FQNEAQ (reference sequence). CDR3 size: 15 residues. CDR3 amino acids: CASNEPRTTQETQYF. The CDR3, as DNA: TGTGCCAGCAACGAGCCAAGGACCACCCAAGAGACCCAGTACTTC.

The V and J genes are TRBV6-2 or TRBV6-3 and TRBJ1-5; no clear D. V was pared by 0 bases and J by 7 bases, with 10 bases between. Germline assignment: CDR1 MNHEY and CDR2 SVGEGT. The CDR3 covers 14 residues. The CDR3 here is CASSYSMRGQPQHF. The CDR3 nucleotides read TGTGCCAGCAGTTACTCGATGCGGGGACAGCCCCAGCATTTT.

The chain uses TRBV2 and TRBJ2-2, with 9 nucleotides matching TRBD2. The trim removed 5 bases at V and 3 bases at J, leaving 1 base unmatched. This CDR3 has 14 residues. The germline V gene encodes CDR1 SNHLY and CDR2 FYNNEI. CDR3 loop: CASSPSGDTGELFF. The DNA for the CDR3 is TGTGCCAGCAGTCCTAGCGGGGACACCGGGGAGCTGTTTTTT.